This TCR beta chain was profiled in a study of patients and donors after allogeneic stem cell transplantation. This clonotype was seen a handful of times. TCRdb re-called the RT-PCR reads through MiXCR, storing one row per CDR3 protein. This sample carries about 40,000 distinct CDR3 sequences, under 35% of them seen once, and the ten largest clones take about two thirds. This CDR3 has 9 residues. V was cut by 3 bases and J by 8 bases, with 4 bases left in between. Looked up from germline, CDR1 is SQVTM and CDR2 is ANQGSEA. The TCR comes from a human donor who was either an allogeneic HSCT recipient or a stem cell or donor lymphocyte infusion donor (not recorded which). It is not recorded whose cells these are; they may come from a transplant donor. The chain uses TRBV29-1 and TRBJ1-1, with D unclear. Source material: blood, either unsorted or a sorted T cell fraction (not recorded which). The CDR3: CSVDREAFF. DNA of the CDR3: TGCAGCGTTGACAGGGAAGCTTTCTTT.